This T cell receptor beta chain was captured in a study of OX40 agonist ivuxolimab in advanced cancers. On the study more broadly: Checkpoint inhibitors had been given previously to about 40% of patients.

The CDR3 length is 14 residues. V lost 0 bases and J lost 5, with 9 bases in between. Looked up from germline, CDR1 is SGDLS and CDR2 is YYNGEE. Sequenced by immunoSEQ multiplex PCR; TCRdb stores in-frame clones only, minus some. The sample consists of about 71,000 clones, roughly nine tenths of them appearing once. Cycle 7 day 1, cycle 4 day 1, and baseline were the timepoints at which blood was sampled. This clone was recorded once. This chain links TRBV9 with TRBJ2-1; possible D gene TRBD2, 5 bases. The TCR sequence derives from an adult with an advanced solid tumor such as melanoma, head and neck, liver or kidney cancer. This material consisted of CD4+ or CD8+ T cells sorted from blood, taken in a trial of the OX40 agonist ivuxolimab. CDR3 in amino acids: CASSVVVSDNEQFF. The DNA of the CDR3 is TGTGCCAGCAGCGTAGTAGTTAGCGACAATGAGCAGTTCTTC.